Each of the 23 T cell receptor beta chains below was sequenced from the same sample in a study of blood T cell repertoires in COVID-19. The table came from immunoSEQ multiplex PCR; TCRdb's copy has only in-frame clones and leaves some out. The repertoire holds some 300,000 clones, with around 90% as singletons. Specimen: peripheral blood. The receptors here all came from a young man with active or convalescent COVID-19.

V usage is TRBV7-2 and J usage is TRBJ2-7, with a possible D match to TRBD1 (5 bases). The V end lost 5 bases, the J end lost 4 bases, and 12 bases lay between the germline ends. Germline CDR1 reads SGHTA; CDR2 reads FQGNSA. This CDR3 has 13 residues. CDR3 amino acids: CASSRRTLYEQYF. CDR3 sequence (DNA): TGTGCCAGCAGCCGAAGGACACTTTACGAGCAGTACTTC.

The chain is built from TRBV27 and TRBJ2-3, with 10 bases identical to TRBD2. After removal of 7 bases from V and 5 bases from J, the junction contained 6 bases not matched to a gene. The length of the CDR3 is 14 residues. Germline CDR1 reads MNHEY; CDR2 reads SMNVEV (reference sequence). CDR3 in amino acids: CASTEREGLDTQYF. The CDR3 bases are TGTGCCAGCACCGAGCGGGAGGGTCTAGATACGCAGTATTTT.

V is TRBV24-1 and J is TRBJ1-5; D not certain. CDR1 is KGHDR and CDR2 is SFDVKD in the germline V gene. Trimming shortened V by 4 bases and J by 2 bases, and 11 bases separated the two germline ends. The CDR3 is made up of 15 amino acids. This CDR3 is CATSDGHRGNQPQHF. CDR3 in DNA: TGTGCCACCAGTGACGGTCACCGGGGCAATCAGCCCCAGCATTTT.

The V call is TRBV19, the J call TRBJ2-1, with 7 bases fitting TRBD1. The V gene end was trimmed by 5 bases and the J gene end by 10 bases; junction bases not matched to a gene: 11. Germline V CDR1 and CDR2: LNHDA, SQIVND (reference sequence). The CDR3 sequence is 14 residues long. The CDR3 DNA sequence: TGTGCCAGTAGTGGTCAGACAGGGCTGGGGGAGCAGTTCTTC. Protein product: CASSGQTGLGEQFF.

The chain employs TRBV2 and TRBJ1-6; TRBD1 aligns across 8 bases. Trimming at V came to 6 bases and at J to 9 bases, leaving 1 base not matched to a gene. CDR1 SNHLY and CDR2 FYNNEI come from the germline V gene. The CDR3 extends over 12 amino acids. CDR3 bases: TGTGCCAGCAGACAGGGGGGTTCACCCCTCCACTTT. Amino acid sequence: CASRQGGSPLHF. Drawing the rest from reference TRBV2 and TRBJ1-6, the complete variable domain is EPEVTQTPSHQVTQMGQEVILRCVPISNHLYFYWYRQILGQKVEFLVSFYNNEISEKSEIFDDQFSVERPDGSNFTLKIRSTKLEDSAMYFCASRQGGSPLHFGNGTRLTVT.

The chain uses TRBV27 and TRBJ1-5; possible D gene TRBD1, 6 bases. CDR1 and CDR2 (germline): MNHEY, SMNVEV (reference sequence). Trimming took off 6 bases at V and 7 bases at J, with 13 bases between the two ends. The length of the CDR3 is 13 residues. As DNA, the CDR3 is TGTGCCAGCAGCACAGGGTTTGGCCAGCCCCAGCATTTT. Its protein is CASSTGFGQPQHF.

This sequence joins TRBV5-6 and TRBJ1-6; TRBD1 aligns across 7 bases. Per germline, CDR1 SGHDT and CDR2 YYEEEE. CDR3 size: 18 residues. V dropped 0 bases and J dropped 0; count of bases not matched to a gene: 6. This chain's CDR3 is CASSLEPGGTSYNSPLHF. The DNA of the CDR3 is TGTGCCAGCAGCTTGGAGCCAGGGGGGACCTCCTATAATTCACCCCTCCACTTT.

This chain links TRBV5-1 with TRBJ2-1; D is unclear. The CDR3 covers 16 residues. V lost 0 bases and J lost 2, with 12 bases in between. Germline lookup yields CDR1 SGHRS and CDR2 YFSETQ. This CDR3 is CASSLAQVSTYNEQFF. For the CDR3, the DNA is TGCGCCAGCAGCTTGGCCCAGGTTTCTACCTACAATGAGCAGTTCTTC.

The genes are TRBV6-5 and TRBJ2-1; maybe TRBD2 (5 bases). CDR1 and CDR2 (germline): MNHEY, SVGAGI. The CDR3 runs to 13 residues. V lost 8 bases to trimming and J lost 2 bases, with 10 bases between them. In nucleotides, the CDR3 is TGTGCCAGCCGGACTCTAGCCTACAATGAGCAGTTCTTC. Protein sequence: CASRTLAYNEQFF.

The chain links TRBV7-9 to TRBJ1-1; D remains ambiguous. The V end was cut by 5 bases, the J end by 5 bases, with 9 bases between. Germline CDR1 and CDR2: SEHNR and FQNEAQ (reference sequence). This CDR3 contains 12 residues. CDR3 loop: CASSIAGTEAFF. For the CDR3, the DNA is TGTGCCAGCAGCATCGCGGGGACTGAAGCTTTCTTT.

The chain couples TRBV6-5 to TRBJ1-3; D gene uncertain. Germline V gene data show CDR1 as MNHEY and CDR2 as SVGAGI. CDR3 size: 12 residues. Deletions cut 10 bases from V and 2 bases from J, with 9 bases between. The CDR3 DNA is TGTGCCACCCGAGAGCCTGGAAACACCATATATTTT. Translating it yields CATREPGNTIYF.

The chain employs TRBV4-2 and TRBJ2-3; D might be TRBD1 (5 bases). The CDR3 extends over 13 amino acids. Germline CDR1 is LGHNA and CDR2 is YNFKEQ. Trimming took 2 bases from V and 5 from J, leaving 8 bases between them. CDR3 residues: CASSQQGGDTQYF. The CDR3 nucleotides read TGTGCCAGCAGCCAACAGGGTGGAGATACGCAGTATTTT.

The chain links TRBV27 to TRBJ2-5; 7 bases align to TRBD1. This CDR3 is 14 amino acids long. Per germline, CDR1 MNHEY and CDR2 SMNVEV (reference sequence). V gave up 0 bases and J gave up 5 bases; unmatched junction bases: 3. For the CDR3, the DNA is TGTGCCAGCAGTTTATCGACAGGGAGTGAGACCCAGTACTTC. Translated: CASSLSTGSETQYF.

The V and J genes are TRBV14 and TRBJ2-1, with D unclear. V was clipped by 3 bases and J by 4 bases, with 4 bases between them. The CDR3 has 12 amino acids. Germline CDR1 SGHDN, CDR2 FVKESK. CDR3 DNA: TGTGCCAGCAGCCACGGGTACAATGAGCAGTTCTTC. As protein: CASSHGYNEQFF.

The rearrangement uses TRBV11-2 and TRBJ2-5; no clear D. The CDR3 runs 12 residues. With 2 bases removed from V and 4 bases from J, the gap between germline ends came to 5 bases. Germline loops: CDR1 SGHAT, CDR2 FQNNGV. The CDR3 DNA reads TGTGCCAGCAGCTTATCGGGAGAGACCCAGTACTTC. Translated, it gives CASSLSGETQYF.

The chain recombines TRBV6-2 or TRBV6-3 with TRBJ2-7; D is possibly TRBD2 (7 bases). Germline V CDR1 and CDR2: MNHEY, SVGEGT. CDR3 length: 14 residues. V dropped 2 bases and J dropped 5 bases, with 13 bases sitting between them. In DNA, the CDR3 is TGTGCCAGCAGTTACAGGGAGGGGGGCGACGAGCAGTACTTC. Protein sequence: CASSYREGGDEQYF.

Here the CDR3 reads CASSPERVSTDTQYF. The CDR3 nucleotides read TGTGCCAGCAGCCCGGAGCGCGTTAGCACAGATACGCAGTATTTT. J is TRBJ2-3 and V is TRBV7-8; D is uncertain. The germline V gene has CDR1 SGHVS and CDR2 FQNEAQ. V lost 5 bases, J lost 0 bases, and 12 bases lay in between. This CDR3 has 15 residues.

V and J are TRBV3-1 (or the pseudogene TRBV3-2) and TRBJ2-5, with 10 positions matching TRBD2. The V segment lost 1 base and the J segment 4 bases; nucleotides outside the gene matches: 3. This CDR3 spans 15 amino acids. Per the germline V gene, CDR1 is LGHDT and CDR2 is YNNKEL (reference sequence). The CDR3 nucleotides are TGTGCCAGCAGCCAAGTGTCTAGCGGGGGAGAGACCCAGTACTTC. It yields the protein CASSQVSSGGETQYF.

The chain is built from TRBV19 and TRBJ1-5, with 7 bases that match TRBD1. CDR1 LNHDA and CDR2 SQIVND come from the germline V gene (reference sequence). The CDR3 sequence is 18 residues long. J gave up 1 base and V 6 bases, and 15 bases lay outside the gene matches. CDR3 DNA sequence: TGTGCCAGTAGCATTGAACAAGCGACAGGGATCAGCAATCAGCCCCAGCATTTT. Encoded protein: CASSIEQATGISNQPQHF.

The chain carries TRBV29-1 and TRBJ1-2, with 7 bases matching TRBD1. Germline V lookup: CDR1 SQVTM, CDR2 ANQGSEA. This CDR3 spans 13 amino acids. Germline trimming cut 7 bases from V and 0 bases from J; bases unmatched to any gene: 5. This CDR3 reads CSAQGEANYGYTF. In DNA form, the CDR3 reads TGCAGCGCCCAGGGGGAGGCTAACTATGGCTACACCTTC.

This clone has just a few counts. Different DNA sequences within this sample yield the same CDR3. The chain employs TRBV5-1 and TRBJ1-3; D unclear. Germline V gene lookup returns CDR1 SGHRS and CDR2 YFSETQ. Trimming took 0 bases from V and 0 from J, leaving 4 bases between them. CDR3 size: 14 residues. This chain's CDR3 is CASSLASSGNTIYF. CDR3 DNA: TGCGCCAGCAGCTTGGCCTCCTCTGGAAACACCATATATTTT.

This clone was detected only once. The chain joins TRBV28 to TRBJ2-7, with 8 bases that match TRBD2. The V and J ends lost 5 bases and 5 bases, in that order; junction bases with no gene match: 11. Germline V gene data show CDR1 as MDHEN and CDR2 as SYDVKM. CDR3 length equals 15 residues. This CDR3 reads CASSEFSRGAHEQYF. The CDR3 DNA reads as TGTGCCAGCAGTGAATTCTCGCGGGGGGCCCACGAGCAGTACTTC. Using reference TRBV28 and TRBJ2-7 for the parts outside the CDR3, the full variable domain is DVKVTQSSRYLVKRTGEKVFLECVQDMDHENMFWYRQDPGLGLRLIYFSYDVKMKEKGDIPEGYSVSREKKERFSLILESASTNQTSMYLCASSEFSRGAHEQYFGPGTRLTVT.

This clone has a single count. The V and J genes are TRBV5-8 and TRBJ1-2; D is possibly TRBD1 (5 bases). V was trimmed by 4 bases and J by 3 bases, leaving 16 bases between them. CDR3 length: 15 residues. Germline V gene lookup returns CDR1 SGHTS and CDR2 YDEGEE. The CDR3 sequence is CASSKLRDRDYGYTF. Here the CDR3 DNA reads TGTGCCAGCAGCAAACTCAGGGATAGGGACTATGGCTACACCTTC.